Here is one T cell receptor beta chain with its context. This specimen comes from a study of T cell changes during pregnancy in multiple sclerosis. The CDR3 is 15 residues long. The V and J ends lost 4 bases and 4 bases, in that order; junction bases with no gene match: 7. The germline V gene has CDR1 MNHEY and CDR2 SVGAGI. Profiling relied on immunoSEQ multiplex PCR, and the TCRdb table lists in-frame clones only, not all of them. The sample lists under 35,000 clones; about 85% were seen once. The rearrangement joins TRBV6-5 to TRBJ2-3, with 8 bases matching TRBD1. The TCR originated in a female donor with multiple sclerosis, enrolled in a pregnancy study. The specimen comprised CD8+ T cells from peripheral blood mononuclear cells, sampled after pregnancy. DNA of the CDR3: TGTGCCAGCAGTTTCAACAGGGGGGTCCCAGATACGCAGTATTTT. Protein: CASSFNRGVPDTQYF.